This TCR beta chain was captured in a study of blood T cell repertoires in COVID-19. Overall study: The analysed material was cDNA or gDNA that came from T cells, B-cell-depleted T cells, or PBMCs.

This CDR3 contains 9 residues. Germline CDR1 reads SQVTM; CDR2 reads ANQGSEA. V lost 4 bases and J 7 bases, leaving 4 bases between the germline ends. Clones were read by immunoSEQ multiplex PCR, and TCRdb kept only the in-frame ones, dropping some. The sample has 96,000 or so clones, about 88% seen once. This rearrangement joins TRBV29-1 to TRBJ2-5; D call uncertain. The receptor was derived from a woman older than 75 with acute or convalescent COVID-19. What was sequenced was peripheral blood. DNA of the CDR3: TGCAGCGTTGGCAGGACCCAGTACTTC. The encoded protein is CSVGRTQYF.